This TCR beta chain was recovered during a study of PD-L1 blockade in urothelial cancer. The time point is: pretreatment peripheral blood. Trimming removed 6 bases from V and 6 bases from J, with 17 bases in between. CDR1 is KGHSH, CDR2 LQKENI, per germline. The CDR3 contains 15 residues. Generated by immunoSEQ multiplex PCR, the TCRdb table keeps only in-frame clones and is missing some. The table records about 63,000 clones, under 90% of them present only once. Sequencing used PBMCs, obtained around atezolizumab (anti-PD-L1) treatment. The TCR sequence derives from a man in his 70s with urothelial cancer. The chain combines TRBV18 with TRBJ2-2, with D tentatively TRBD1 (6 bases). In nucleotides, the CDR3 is TGTGCCAGCTCCTCGGGCAGGGGCGCCGCCGGGGAGCTGTTTTTT. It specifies CASSSGRGAAGELFF.